What follows are 28 T cell receptor beta chains derived from one specimen sequenced in a study of OX40 agonist ivuxolimab in advanced cancers. Sequencing used immunoSEQ multiplex PCR; TCRdb keeps in-frame clones, though not all of them. The sample carries some 68,000 clones, roughly 84% recorded once. Source: CD4+ or CD8+ T cells sorted from blood, taken in a trial of the OX40 agonist ivuxolimab. Source of these receptors: an adult with an advanced solid tumor such as melanoma, head and neck, liver or kidney cancer.

The V gene is TRBV7-2, the J gene TRBJ2-2, with TRBD1 identical over 7 bases. The length of the CDR3 is 17 residues. The germline V gene has CDR1 SGHTA and CDR2 FQGNSA. V lost 5 bases to trimming and J lost 0 bases; unmatched junction nucleotides: 9. The CDR3 DNA follows: TGTGCCAGCAGCCTTAAAGGGCAGGGGGCGAACACCGGGGAGCTGTTTTTT. Translation: CASSLKGQGANTGELFF.

J is TRBJ2-3 and V is TRBV7-6; D is possibly TRBD2 (5 bases). V lost 5 bases, J lost 6 bases, and 18 bases lay in between. This CDR3 has 15 amino acids. Germline V gene sequence: CDR1 SGHVS, CDR2 FNYEAQ. The CDR3, as DNA: TGTGCCAGCAGCGGTCAGGAGGTTAGCAGTGATACGCAGTATTTT. Translated, it gives CASSGQEVSSDTQYF. The full variable domain, with the rest looked up from reference TRBV7-6 and TRBJ2-3, is GAGVSQSPRYKVTKRGQDVALRCDPISGHVSLYWYRQALGQGPEFLTYFNYEAQQDKSGLPNDRFSAERPEGSISTLTIQRTEQRDSAMYRCASSGQEVSSDTQYFGPGTRLTVL.

The rearrangement joins TRBV9 to TRBJ2-2; D tentatively reads TRBD1 or TRBD2 (6 bases each). CDR1 is SGDLS and CDR2 is YYNGEE in the germline V gene. The CDR3 length is 14 residues. V was shortened by 4 bases and J by 6 bases, with 13 bases between the two germline ends. CDR3 DNA sequence: TGTGCCAGCAGCCAGATCGGGGGCGCCGGGGAGCTGTTTTTT. It codes for CASSQIGGAGELFF.

The rearrangement links TRBV7-2 to TRBJ2-4; 9 bases align to TRBD2. V shed 5 bases, J shed 7 bases, and the junction held 18 bases outside the gene matches. Germline V gives CDR1 SGHTA, CDR2 FQGNSA. The CDR3 extends over 18 amino acids. DNA for the CDR3: TGTGCCAGCAGCCAGAGACCTCTTGGCGGGGGGGCTCTGAACATTCAGTACTTC. Translated: CASSQRPLGGGALNIQYF.

This chain uses TRBV2 with TRBJ2-7; weak D call: TRBD1 (5 bases). Germline CDR1 reads SNHLY; CDR2 reads FYNNEI. The CDR3 is made up of 12 amino acids. V lost 8 bases and J lost 1, with 9 bases in between. The CDR3 region has the DNA TGTGCCAGCTTCCGACAGTCCTACGAGCAGTACTTC. Translating it yields CASFRQSYEQYF.

This chain uses TRBV6-4 with TRBJ2-2; possible D gene TRBD2, 6 bases. The germline V gene has CDR1 MRHNA and CDR2 SNTAGT. Trimming cost V 4 bases and J 5 bases, with 14 bases left between them. The CDR3 spans 15 residues. CDR3 residues: CASSVGGMGTGELFF. CDR3 sequence (DNA): TGTGCCAGCAGTGTCGGAGGGATGGGGACCGGGGAGCTGTTTTTT.

V and J are TRBV5-1 and TRBJ2-7; 14 bases agree with TRBD2. This CDR3 spans 16 amino acids. The junction had 6 bases not matched to a gene; V was cut back by 4 bases and J by 3 bases. Germline CDR1 and CDR2: SGHRS and YFSETQ. CDR3 region: CASSGGTSGGYYEQYF. Here the CDR3 DNA reads TGCGCCAGCAGCGGCGGGACTAGCGGGGGATACTACGAGCAGTACTTC.

The chain uses TRBV5-1 and TRBJ2-1, with D unclear. The germline CDR1 and CDR2 sequences are SGHRS and YFSETQ. V was cut by 7 bases and J by 5 bases, with 16 bases left in between. The CDR3 contains 14 residues. CDR3 nucleotides: TGCGCCAGCCACTCAGCGAGTCCTAACAATGAGCAGTTCTTC. Its protein product is CASHSASPNNEQFF.

This clone showed up just once. The rearrangement uses TRBV5-1 and TRBJ2-1; D is possibly TRBD1 (5 bases). V shed 3 bases and J shed 6 bases, with 13 bases lying between them. Germline CDR1 reads SGHRS; CDR2 reads YFSETQ. CDR3 length equals 14 residues. The CDR3 region is CASSSDSRSNEQFF. The CDR3 region has the DNA TGCGCCAGCAGCTCCGACAGTCGCAGCAATGAGCAGTTCTTC.

This rearrangement joins TRBV7-9 to TRBJ1-3; D is undetermined. V shed 1 base and J shed 3 bases, with 16 bases lying between them. The germline gives CDR1 SEHNR, CDR2 FQNEAQ (reference sequence). There are 17 residues in the CDR3. The CDR3 DNA is TGTGCCAGCAGCTTAGTGAGCAGCGCCCCTCGTGGAAACACCATATATTTT. It specifies CASSLVSSAPRGNTIYF. Variable domain in full (rest from reference TRBV7-9 and TRBJ1-3): DTGVSQNPRHKITKRGQNVTFRCDPISEHNRLYWYRQTLGQGPEFLTYFQNEAQLEKSRLLSDRFSAERPKGSFSTLEIQRTEQGDSAMYLCASSLVSSAPRGNTIYFGEGSWLTVV.

This clone was found a few times. This chain connects TRBV5-1 to TRBJ2-1; 10 bases align to TRBD1. The CDR3 runs to 16 residues. Germline-derived CDR1 and CDR2 are SGHRS and YFSETQ. V was clipped by 4 bases and J by 12 bases; unmatched bases: 16. The CDR3 coding sequence is TGCGCCAGCAGCATAACCGCTTCCGGGACAGGGGACGGGCAGTTCTTC. Translating gives CASSITASGTGDGQFF. The full variable domain, its missing parts supplied by reference TRBV5-1 and TRBJ2-1, is KAGVTQTPRYLIKTRGQQVTLSCSPISGHRSVSWYQQTPGQGLQFLFEYFSETQRNKGNFPGRFSGRQFSNSRSEMNVSTLELGDSALYLCASSITASGTGDGQFFGPGTRLTVL.

The chain carries TRBV13 and TRBJ2-4, with TRBD1 matching 9 bases. J was trimmed by 4 bases and V by 1 base; bases with no gene match: 2. CDR1 is PRHDT and CDR2 is FYEKMQ in the germline V gene (reference sequence). The CDR3 consists of 15 residues. As DNA, the CDR3 is TGTGCCAGCAGCTTAGACAGGGGGCTTAAAAACATTCAGTACTTC. Protein product: CASSLDRGLKNIQYF.

J is TRBJ2-7 and V is TRBV5-1, with 9 nucleotides matching TRBD1. The CDR3 loop spans 14 amino acids. Germline values: CDR1 SGHRS, CDR2 YFSETQ. V shed 2 bases and J 7 bases; nucleotides not matched to a gene: 7. The CDR3, as DNA: TGCGCCAGCAGCTTCCCCGGGACAGGGCAAGAGCAGTACTTC. Amino acid sequence: CASSFPGTGQEQYF.

This chain links TRBV6-1 with TRBJ2-2, with D possibly TRBD1 on 6 matching bases. Trimming stripped 6 bases from V and 6 bases from J, with 8 bases between. Germline V gives CDR1 MNHNS, CDR2 SASEGT. The CDR3 sequence is 12 residues long. In nucleotides, the CDR3 is TGTGCCAGCAGAGAGGGGGCCGGGGAGCTGTTTTTT. Its protein product is CASREGAGELFF.

The chain couples TRBV2 to TRBJ1-5; D call uncertain. The CDR3 extends over 14 amino acids. The V gene lost 2 bases and the J gene lost 9 bases, with 14 bases spanning the gap. CDR1 SNHLY and CDR2 FYNNEI come from the germline V gene. The CDR3 sequence is CASSELDGRGPQHF. CDR3 DNA: TGTGCCAGCAGTGAATTAGACGGTCGGGGGCCCCAGCATTTT.

This clone has a single count. The chain has TRBV7-2 and TRBJ2-3; tentatively, D is TRBD2 (7 bases). V shed 0 bases and J shed 3 bases, with 10 bases lying between them. Germline V CDR1 and CDR2: SGHTA, FQGNSA. The CDR3 consists of 15 residues. The CDR3: CASSLAGGRTDTQYF. The CDR3 DNA follows: TGTGCCAGCAGCTTAGCGGGGGGGCGAACAGATACGCAGTATTTT.

This clone has more than one count but fewer than ten. The genes are TRBV19 and TRBJ1-5, with TRBD1 identical over 9 bases. Germline CDR1 reads LNHDA; CDR2 reads SQIVND (reference sequence). After removal of 6 bases from V and 1 base from J, the junction contained 7 bases not matched to a gene. The CDR3 sequence is 16 residues long. The CDR3 DNA reads as TGTGCCAGTAGGGGACAGGGAGGGAGAAGCAATCAGCCCCAGCATTTT. Protein product: CASRGQGGRSNQPQHF.

This rearrangement joins TRBV30 to TRBJ2-3; D not certain. Germline V gives CDR1 GTSNPN, CDR2 SVGIG (reference sequence). Trimming cost V 0 bases and J 6 bases, with 16 bases left between them. The CDR3 is 15 residues long. The CDR3 DNA sequence: TGTGCCTGGAGTGTAGCCGGCCGGGCGATGGATACGCAGTATTTT. Protein product: CAWSVAGRAMDTQYF. The full variable domain, with the rest looked up from reference TRBV30 and TRBJ2-3, is SQTIHQWPATLVQPVGSPLSLECTVEGTSNPNLYWYRQAAGRGLQLLFYSVGIGQISSEVPQNLSASRPQDRQFILSSKKLLLSDSGFYLCAWSVAGRAMDTQYFGPGTRLTVL.

The genes are TRBV6-5 and TRBJ2-4; the D gene is possibly TRBD1 (5 bases). The CDR3 is 15 residues long. From germline, CDR1 is MNHEY and CDR2 SVGAGI. Trimming cost V 2 bases and J 3 bases, with 11 bases left between them. DNA of the CDR3: TGTGCCAGCAGTTACATAGGGCAGGGCAAAAACATTCAGTACTTC. Translated, it gives CASSYIGQGKNIQYF.

The CDR3 bases are TGTGCCAGCAACATCCACGGGGGCTGGAGGGAGCAGTACTTC. Its translation is CASNIHGGWREQYF. This rearrangement joins TRBV28 to TRBJ2-7; either TRBD1 or TRBD2 may fit D (6 bases each). The CDR3 extends over 14 amino acids. The germline V gene encodes CDR1 MDHEN and CDR2 SYDVKM. V dropped 7 bases and J dropped 7 bases, with 20 bases sitting between them.

This rearrangement joins TRBV29-1 to TRBJ2-1; 9 nucleotides match TRBD2. Losses at the gene ends were 4 bases for V and 11 bases for J; bases not matched to a gene: 3. Germline CDR1 and CDR2: SQVTM and ANQGSEA. The CDR3 length is 11 residues. The CDR3 protein is CSVGGGVKQFF. CDR3 DNA: TGCAGCGTTGGCGGGGGGGTAAAGCAGTTCTTC.

CDR3 residues: CATSRDGSSDYGYTF. In DNA, the CDR3 is TGTGCCACCAGCAGAGATGGGAGCTCTGACTATGGCTACACCTTC. The rearrangement links TRBV15 to TRBJ1-2; D gene unclear. Germline lookup yields CDR1 LNHNV and CDR2 YYDKDF (reference sequence). V was clipped by 0 bases and J by 3 bases, with 11 bases between them. There are 15 residues in the CDR3.

V and J are TRBV5-6 and TRBJ1-2; possibly TRBD1 for D (6 bases). V shed 6 bases and J shed 0 bases, with 24 bases lying between them. Germline CDR1 SGHDT, CDR2 YYEEEE. The CDR3 covers 18 residues. CDR3 amino acids: CASTTVGWGRRTNYGYTF. The CDR3 coding sequence is TGTGCCAGCACCACAGTCGGGTGGGGGCGCCGTACTAACTATGGCTACACCTTC.

V gene TRBV20-1 combines with J gene TRBJ2-7; no definite D call. From germline, CDR1 is DFQATT and CDR2 SNEGSKA (reference sequence). The CDR3 has 11 amino acids. Trimming removed 3 bases from V and 6 bases from J, with 9 bases in between. The DNA of the CDR3 is TGCAGTGCTAGGCTAGGGTCCGAGCAGTACTTC. As protein: CSARLGSEQYF.

This chain connects TRBV7-6 to TRBJ2-3, with 11 bases matching TRBD2. The germline V gene has CDR1 SGHVS and CDR2 FNYEAQ. Germline trimming cut 5 bases from V and 4 bases from J; bases unmatched to any gene: 5. The CDR3 is 15 amino acids. CDR3 region: CASSLSGGAADTQYF. CDR3 in DNA: TGTGCCAGCAGCCTTAGCGGGGGGGCGGCAGATACGCAGTATTTT.

The chain employs TRBV19 and TRBJ1-3; D might be TRBD1 (5 bases). Germline V gives CDR1 LNHDA, CDR2 SQIVND (reference sequence). This CDR3 spans 18 amino acids. Trimming stripped 2 bases from V and 2 bases from J, with 19 bases between. Here the CDR3 DNA reads TGTGCCAGTAGTATATATACAGGCGGAACCTTTACTGGAAACACCATATATTTT. Translation: CASSIYTGGTFTGNTIYF. The full variable domain, with the rest looked up from reference TRBV19 and TRBJ1-3, is DGGITQSPKYLFRKEGQNVTLSCEQNLNHDAMYWYRQDPGQGLRLIYYSQIVNDFQKGDIAEGYSVSREKKESFPLTVTSAQKNPTAFYLCASSIYTGGTFTGNTIYFGEGSWLTVV.

This clone has a single count. This chain connects TRBV2 to TRBJ2-1; 9 nucleotides match TRBD1. The length of the CDR3 is 15 residues. Unmatched junction bases numbered 5, after V lost 6 bases and J lost 2 bases. The germline V gene encodes CDR1 SNHLY and CDR2 FYNNEI. Here the CDR3 DNA reads TGTGCCAGCAGGACGGACAGGGGCGCCTACAATGAGCAGTTCTTC. Amino acid sequence: CASRTDRGAYNEQFF.

The V gene is TRBV19, the J gene TRBJ2-2; D is possibly TRBD1 (5 bases). Germline loops: CDR1 LNHDA, CDR2 SQIVND (reference sequence). V lost 2 bases to trimming and J lost 4 bases, with 11 bases between them. The length of the CDR3 is 15 residues. CDR3 residues: CASSIRGLLTGELFF. CDR3 nucleotides: TGTGCCAGTAGTATAAGGGGTCTTCTCACCGGGGAGCTGTTTTTT.